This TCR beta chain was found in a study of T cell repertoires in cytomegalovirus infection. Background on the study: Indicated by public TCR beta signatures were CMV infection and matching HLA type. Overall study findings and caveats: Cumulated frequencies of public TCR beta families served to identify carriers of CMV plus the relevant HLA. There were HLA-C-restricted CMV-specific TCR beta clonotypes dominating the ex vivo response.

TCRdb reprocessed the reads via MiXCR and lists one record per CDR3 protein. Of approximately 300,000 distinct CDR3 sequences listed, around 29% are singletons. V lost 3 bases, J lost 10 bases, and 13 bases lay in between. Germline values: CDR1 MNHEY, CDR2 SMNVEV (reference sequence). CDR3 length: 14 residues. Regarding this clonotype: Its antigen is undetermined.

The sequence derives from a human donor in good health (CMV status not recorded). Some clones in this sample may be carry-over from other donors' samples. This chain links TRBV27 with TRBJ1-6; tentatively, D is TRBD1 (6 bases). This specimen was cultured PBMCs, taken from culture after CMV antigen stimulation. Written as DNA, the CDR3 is TGTGCCAGCAGTTTTCTTCAGGGGAGCTCACCCCTCCACTTT. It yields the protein CASSFLQGSSPLHF.